This T cell receptor (beta chain) was sequenced during a study of blood T cell repertoires in COVID-19. This clone was detected only a few times. TCRdb's copy holds only in-frame clones and misses some; the assay was immunoSEQ multiplex PCR. The sample holds 150,000 to 200,000 clones; over 75% are singletons and the top ten take more than 8%. The CDR3 loop spans 16 amino acids. This chain joins TRBV21-1 and TRBJ1-5; the table's D call, TRBD1, was not checked against the DNA. TRBV21-1 represents a pseudogene. This receptor was taken from a woman of 80 years or more with acute or convalescent COVID-19. The sample was peripheral blood. The CDR3 protein is CASPKGAGWRNQPQHF. The DNA for the CDR3 is TGTGCCAGTCCTAAGGGGGCAGGTTGGAGGAATCAGCCCCAGCATTTT.